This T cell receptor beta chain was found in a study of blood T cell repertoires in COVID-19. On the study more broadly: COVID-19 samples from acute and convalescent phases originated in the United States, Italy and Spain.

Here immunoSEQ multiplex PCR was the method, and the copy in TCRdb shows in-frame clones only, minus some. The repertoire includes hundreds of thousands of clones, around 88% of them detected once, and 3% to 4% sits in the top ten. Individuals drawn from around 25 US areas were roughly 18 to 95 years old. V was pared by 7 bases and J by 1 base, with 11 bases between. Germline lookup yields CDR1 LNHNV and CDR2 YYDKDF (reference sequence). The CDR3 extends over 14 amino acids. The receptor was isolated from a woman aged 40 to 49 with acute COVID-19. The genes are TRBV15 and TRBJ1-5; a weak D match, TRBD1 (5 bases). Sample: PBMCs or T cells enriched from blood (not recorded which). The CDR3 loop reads CATNQGISNQPQHF. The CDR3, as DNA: TGTGCCACCAATCAGGGAATAAGCAATCAGCCCCAGCATTTT.